This TCR beta chain was sequenced in a study of CD8+CD57+ T cells in acquired aplastic anemia (dated by TCRdb to 2016 to 2018). In terms of the full investigation: A mean of about 3 ug of DNA, ranging from roughly 0.2 to 27.4 ug, was extracted from sorted CD4+ and CD8+ cells. An average of approximately 10 million reads for CD4+ cells and 11 million to 13 million reads for CD8+ cells was obtained from healthy donor samples. What the study reported, not specific to this receptor: Twenty-nine CD8+ CDR3 sequences were found in both patients and controls but appeared to be highly expressed in patients and within the immunodominant clones of the patients. Between patients and healthy controls, no significant difference in CD8+ Simpson's diversity was found (P=0.060).

Profiling of TCR beta VDJ combinations and CDR3 sequences used genomic DNA as the template. An Illumina HiSeq 2000 was used for TCR repertoire sequencing. As for the original processing: TRBV/TRBJ rearrangement plots, CDR3 size and DJ length profiles, and Simpson's diversity index were used to assess repertoires. The most abundant DNA sequence in the deep sequencing data was defined as the immunodominant clone. CDR3 amino acid sequences were screened for sharing across subjects and were compared with published repertoires and the VDJdb database. In TCRdb, the public reads were trimmed at Q25 with fastp and aligned with MiXCR, with productive beta chains retained. Rows with one shared CDR3 protein collapse into an entry with the most common genes and DNA. Here the V and J calls rest on TCRdb's processing, not on the authors' analysis. This sample comprises 150,000 to 200,000 distinct CDR3 sequences, 55% to 75% of them detected only once. The ten most abundant clones make up about 50% of the sample.

As for this clonotype: This clone's antigen is unknown. Base qualities are missing; no much larger clone stands one base away.

In this study, sorted CD4+ and CD8+ T cells from the blood of healthy subjects and of severe aplastic anemia patients had their TCR repertoires deep-sequenced. Ficoll-Paque density gradient centrifugation was used to isolate peripheral blood mononuclear cells. Before DNA extraction, CD4+ and CD8+ T cells were sorted by FACS or by magnetic beads. V is cut by 6 bases and J by 0 bases, and the space between the germline ends is 14 bases. The CDR3 runs 15 residues from the cysteine to the phenylalanine. The DNA shown is the 45-base CDR3, in frame from base 1. The germline V gene yields SGHRS for CDR1 and YFSETQ for CDR2.

The rearrangement joined TRBV5-1 to TRBJ2-3; no D gene call is confident. This receptor was obtained from a human donor in good health. Sequenced input: sorted CD4+, CD8+, or CD8+CD57+ T cells (not recorded which) from PBMCs. The CDR3 corresponds to CASKWFASSTDTQYF. Read as DNA, the sequence is TGCGCCAGCAAATGGTTCGCGTCTAGCACAGATACGCAGTATTTT.